The clone carrying this T cell receptor (beta chain) showed up many times. Its target is not known. The data originate from a study of neurological immune-mediated disorders. General study findings and limits: One related-CDR3 cluster, found by phylogenetic grouping, held repertoires of 18 of 34 multiple sclerosis patients and is a possible signature. In HTLV-1-associated myelopathy, TCR clonal expansion was greatest, whereas multiple sclerosis had the least, falling below healthy controls. The absence of any CDR3 amino acid sequence shared by expanded clones across subjects suggests that repertoires were private in all groups.

The authors made cDNA by 5'RACE with 10-nucleotide random UMIs. Each CDR3 protein is one row after TCRdb ran MiXCR on the 5' RACE reads. The table lists 87,000 or so distinct CDR3 sequences, around 3.5% of them singletons. The sequenced sample was PBMCs. The sequence was collected from a woman aged 50 to 65 with multiple sclerosis.

CDR3 nucleotide sequence: TGTGCCAGCAGCGAGGCAGGGAGGTCCTACGAGCAGTACTTC. It is translated as CASSEAGRSYEQYF. The chain employs TRBV13 and TRBJ2-7, with TRBD2 as a possible D gene (6 bases). The CDR3 runs to 14 residues. Germline V gene data show CDR1 as PRHDT and CDR2 as FYEKMQ (reference sequence). Trimming took off 5 bases at V and 1 base at J, with 12 bases between the two ends.